This T cell receptor (beta chain) came from a study of T cells after posttransplantation cyclophosphamide. Study-level results: Blood and skin or GI T cell repertoires showed limited TRB overlap. Recipient CMV seropositivity and CMV reactivation strongly tracked TRB clonality.

Assay: immunoSEQ multiplex PCR; the TCRdb copy retains only in-frame clones and omits some. Observed in the sample are 35,000 to 55,000 clones, none of them singletons. With 3 bases removed from V and 3 bases from J, the gap between germline ends came to 21 bases. The CDR3 is 17 amino acids. Per the germline V gene, CDR1 is MNHEY and CDR2 is SMNVEV (reference sequence). A remark on this clone: The antigen is not known.

This clonotype was sampled from a man aged 35 to 55 in good health, CMV-negative, and a related stem cell transplant donor. This chain joins TRBV27 and TRBJ2-7; perhaps TRBD2 as D (5 bases). The sequenced sample consisted of PBMCs. CDR3: CASSFQPRRQTNYEQYF. Written as DNA, the CDR3 is TGTGCCAGCAGTTTTCAGCCACGGAGGCAGACTAACTACGAGCAGTACTTC.